The 32 T cell receptor beta chains reported below all come from one sample, sequenced in a study of early T cells in non-severe SARS-CoV-2 infection. TCRdb re-derived calls from the 5' RACE reads in MiXCR, one entry per CDR3 protein. The sample holds 20,000 to 25,000 distinct CDR3 sequences, 5% seen once. Sequenced material: whole blood. The receptors derive from an adult who was a healthcare worker with PCR-confirmed SARS-CoV-2 infection or an uninfected control (not recorded which).

This clonotype was seen at least ten times. The V call is TRBV13, the J call TRBJ2-1; TRBD1 matches at 9 bases. After removal of 5 bases from V and 9 bases from J, the junction contained 11 bases not matched to a gene. Germline CDR1 reads PRHDT; CDR2 reads FYEKMQ (reference sequence). This CDR3 has 15 residues. CDR3 region: CASSQPGQGLGEQFF. The CDR3 DNA reads as TGTGCCAGCAGCCAGCCGGGACAGGGTCTGGGTGAGCAGTTCTTC.

In this sample, this clonotype turned up a few times. The chain couples TRBV12-2 to TRBJ1-3; TRBD1 is the table's D call, not checked against the DNA. TRBV12-2 is labeled a pseudogene. The CDR3 is 17 amino acids. The chain's CDR3 is CASRPSRTGGPGNTIYF. As DNA, the CDR3 is TGTGCAAGTCGCCCTAGCCGGACAGGGGGCCCTGGAAACACCATATATTTT.

At least ten counts were recorded for this clonotype. The chain has TRBV11-2 and TRBJ2-3, with D perhaps matching TRBD2 (5 bases). Looked up from germline, CDR1 is SGHAT and CDR2 is FQNNGV. Trimming stripped 2 bases from V and 5 bases from J, with 11 bases between. CDR3 length: 14 amino acids. The CDR3 coding sequence is TGTGCCAGCAGCTTAACGGGAAATGGAGATACGCAGTATTTT. It codes for CASSLTGNGDTQYF.

This clonotype was detected many times. The gene calls are TRBV11-3 and TRBJ2-3; D is possibly TRBD1 (6 bases). The CDR3 runs 13 residues. CDR1 and CDR2 from the germline V gene are SGHNT and YENEEA. V was shortened by 5 bases and J by 7 bases, with 13 bases between the two germline ends. The CDR3 loop reads CASSQRQDHTQYF. CDR3 nucleotide sequence: TGTGCCAGCAGCCAGAGACAGGACCATACGCAGTATTTT.

This clonotype was counted ten times or more. This rearrangement joins TRBV20-1 to TRBJ1-6; no definite D call. This CDR3 spans 14 amino acids. Germline lookup yields CDR1 DFQATT and CDR2 SNEGSKA (reference sequence). The germline V and J ends were trimmed by 0 bases and 3 bases, with 6 bases remaining between them. CDR3 in DNA: TGCAGTGCTAGAGAGGCCGGCTATAATTCACCCCTCCACTTT. This translates into CSAREAGYNSPLHF.

This clonotype was picked up many times. The chain is built from TRBV11-3 and TRBJ2-5; tentative D call: TRBD2 (6 bases). CDR1 is SGHNT and CDR2 is YENEEA in the germline V gene. V lost 5 bases and J lost 2, with 12 bases in between. This CDR3 has 14 amino acids. The CDR3 here is CASSPGGGQETQYF. CDR3 sequence (DNA): TGTGCCAGCAGCCCCGGGGGAGGTCAAGAGACCCAGTACTTC.

This clonotype was found many times. The chain couples TRBV14 to TRBJ2-5; 8 nucleotides match TRBD1. This CDR3 has 15 residues. Germline CDR1 SGHDN, CDR2 FVKESK. With 0 bases clipped from V and 2 bases from J, the junction kept 2 bases outside the gene matches. This CDR3 reads CASSQEYRGQETQYF. CDR3 coding DNA: TGTGCCAGCAGCCAAGAATACAGGGGGCAAGAGACCCAGTACTTC.

This clonotype occurred a few times. V gene TRBV6-6 combines with J gene TRBJ2-7, with a tentative D call TRBD1 (5 bases). Germline CDR1 MNHNY, CDR2 SVGAGI (reference sequence). The CDR3 extends over 13 amino acids. Trimming removed 8 bases at V and 2 bases at J, with 13 bases between. CDR3 sequence: CASQAGHTYEQYF. The CDR3 nucleotides are TGTGCCAGCCAGGCAGGACATACCTACGAGCAGTACTTC.

This clonotype was observed at least ten times. The chain recombines TRBV10-3 with TRBJ2-7; a possible D gene is TRBD2 (5 bases). This CDR3 comprises 15 residues. Germline CDR1 and CDR2: ENHRY and SYGVKD. The ends were cut back, 7 bases at V and 0 bases at J, with 16 bases in the middle. The CDR3 sequence is CAITPGVQHSYEQYF. CDR3 nucleotide sequence: TGTGCCATCACCCCCGGGGTCCAGCACTCCTACGAGCAGTACTTC.

The chain employs TRBV6-1 and TRBJ2-3, with TRBD2 as a possible D gene (6 bases). CDR3 length: 16 residues. Germline CDR1 is MNHNS and CDR2 is SASEGT. Trimming took off 8 bases at V and 2 bases at J, with 20 bases between the two ends. The DNA of the CDR3 is TGTGCCAGCCGCGTGGGGTCGCGGGGACTCACAGATACGCAGTATTTT. This codes for CASRVGSRGLTDTQYF.

This clonotype has only a few counts. The chain joins TRBV11-2 to TRBJ2-1; TRBD1 matches at 7 bases. J was trimmed by 4 bases and V by 4 bases; bases with no gene match: 4. Germline lookup yields CDR1 SGHAT and CDR2 FQNNGV. CDR3 length: 14 amino acids. The CDR3 region has the DNA TGTGCCAGCAGCTCCTCAGGGGGTTACAATGAGCAGTTCTTC. Translation gives CASSSSGGYNEQFF. The variable domain in full, with the rest retrieved from reference TRBV11-2 and TRBJ2-1, is EAGVAQSPRYKIIEKRQSVAFWCNPISGHATLYWYQQILGQGPKLLIQFQNNGVVDDSQLPKDRFSAERLKGVDSTLKIQPAKLEDSAVYLCASSSSGGYNEQFFGPGTRLTVL.

This clonotype showed up many times. This chain uses TRBV5-1 with TRBJ1-1; D remains unclear. The V gene's germline CDR1 is SGHRS and CDR2 YFSETQ. The CDR3 covers 13 residues. V lost 0 bases and J 7 bases, leaving 10 bases between the germline ends. The CDR3 protein is CASSLERLDEAFF. The CDR3 bases are TGCGCCAGCAGCTTGGAAAGGTTAGATGAAGCTTTCTTT.

The J gene is TRBJ2-1, the V gene TRBV20-1; the D is unclear. This CDR3 comprises 14 residues. CDR1 is DFQATT and CDR2 is SNEGSKA in the germline V gene (reference sequence). The ends were cut back, 1 base at V and 0 bases at J, with 7 bases in the middle. The CDR3 sequence is CSARGHSSYNEQFF. In DNA, the CDR3 is TGCAGTGCTAGAGGTCATAGCTCCTACAATGAGCAGTTCTTC.

This clonotype appeared many times. A read error may account for a junction end that differs from germline. The chain uses TRBV7-7 and TRBJ1-5; 7 bases match TRBD1. The length of the CDR3 is 13 residues. Germline V gene data show CDR1 as SSHAT and CDR2 as FNYEAQ (reference sequence). The CDR3, as DNA: TGTGCTAGCAGCTTAGGCAGGGGGGAGCCCCAGCATTTT. Translation gives CASSLGRGEPQHF. The whole variable domain, filled in from reference TRBV7-7 and TRBJ1-5, reads GAGVSQSPRYKVTKRGQDVTLRCDPISSHATLYWYQQALGQGPEFLTYFNYEAQPDKSGLPSDRFSAERPEGSISTLTIQRTEQRDSAMYRCASSLGRGEPQHFGDGTRLSIL.

In its sample, this clonotype was seen many times. The chain joins TRBV20-1 to TRBJ2-5; the D gene is possibly TRBD1 (5 bases). The CDR3 has 13 residues. V shed 1 base and J shed 2 bases, with 8 bases lying between them. The V gene's germline CDR1 is DFQATT and CDR2 SNEGSKA (reference sequence). The CDR3 DNA follows: TGCAGTGCTAGAGGACAGAATCAAGAGACCCAGTACTTC. It is translated as CSARGQNQETQYF.

This clonotype is labeled medium-sized. This rearrangement joins TRBV7-9 to TRBJ2-3, with 11 bases aligning to TRBD2. V lost 3 bases and J lost 3; bases outside the gene matches: 5. Germline lookup yields CDR1 SEHNR and CDR2 FQNEAQ (reference sequence). CDR3 length: 16 residues. The CDR3 DNA sequence: TGTGCCAGCAGCTTGGGCCTAGCGGGGGGAACAGATACGCAGTATTTT. It codes for CASSLGLAGGTDTQYF.

There are a few counts of this clonotype. The CDR3 coding sequence is TGTGCCAGCACAGCGGGAGACCAAGAGACCCAGTACTTC. Translating gives CASTAGDQETQYF. The chain is built from TRBV6-1 and TRBJ2-5; TRBD2 matches at 8 bases. This CDR3 is built from 13 residues. V lost 7 bases to trimming and J lost 0 bases; unmatched junction nucleotides: 1. Germline V lookup: CDR1 MNHNS, CDR2 SASEGT.

Many counts were recorded for this clonotype. The chain uses TRBV6-5 and TRBJ1-1; TRBD1 matches 7 bases. V shed 6 bases and J 4 bases; nucleotides not matched to a gene: 11. Germline-derived CDR1 and CDR2 are MNHEY and SVGAGI. The CDR3 runs to 15 residues. Here the CDR3 reads CASRRGPGGVTEAFF. In DNA form, the CDR3 reads TGTGCCAGCAGGCGAGGGCCAGGGGGTGTCACTGAAGCTTTCTTT.

In its sample, this clonotype was seen a few times. The chain recombines TRBV28 with TRBJ2-7; D is uncertain. Germline CDR1 is MDHEN and CDR2 is SYDVKM. The CDR3 is made up of 11 amino acids. Trimming left V 1 base short and J 7 bases short, with 5 bases between. In DNA form, the CDR3 reads TGTGCCAGCAGTTTATCGGCGGAGCAGTACTTC. Translation gives CASSLSAEQYF.

This clonotype was seen a handful of times. Here the CDR3 reads CASSRSGAPQETQYF. Here the CDR3 DNA reads TGCGCCAGCAGCCGAAGCGGGGCCCCACAAGAGACCCAGTACTTC. The chain carries TRBV5-1 and TRBJ2-5; 7 bases are a match to TRBD2. Trimming removed 4 bases from V and 2 bases from J; junction bases left unmatched: 8. Germline CDR1 is SGHRS and CDR2 is YFSETQ. The CDR3 runs to 15 residues.

This clonotype was seen more than once but under ten times. V usage is TRBV10-3 and J usage is TRBJ2-7; no clear D gene. V lost 0 bases and J lost 7, with 13 bases in between. The CDR3 has 14 amino acids. CDR1 and CDR2 (germline): ENHRY, SYGVKD. The CDR3 region is CAISESGIGREQYF. The CDR3 bases are TGTGCCATCAGTGAGTCGGGTATAGGGCGAGAGCAGTACTTC.

This clonotype was seen at least ten times. This rearrangement joins TRBV2 to TRBJ1-5; D is unresolved. There are 12 residues in the CDR3. The germline CDR1 and CDR2 sequences are SNHLY and FYNNEI. V lost 3 bases and J 1 base, leaving 1 base between the germline ends. The CDR3 nucleotides are TGTGCCAGCAGTGACAGCAATCAGCCCCAGCATTTT. Its protein product is CASSDSNQPQHF.

Ten or more counts support this clonotype. The chain has TRBV18 and TRBJ2-7, with D possibly being TRBD1 or TRBD2 (5 bases each). Trimming pared 5 bases from V and 5 bases from J, leaving 13 bases between. Germline CDR1 and CDR2: KGHSH and LQKENI. The CDR3 runs to 13 residues. The CDR3 DNA reads TGTGCCAGCTCAAACCCGGGGCTCCACGAGCAGTACTTC. It codes for CASSNPGLHEQYF.

This clonotype has a count of ten or more. The rearrangement uses TRBV20-1 and TRBJ1-2; 8 positions agree with TRBD1. V lost 3 bases, J lost 4 bases, and 4 bases stayed unmatched. Germline-derived CDR1 and CDR2 are DFQATT and SNEGSKA (reference sequence). This CDR3 contains 13 residues. CDR3 loop: CSARTGATYGYTF. The CDR3 DNA is TGCAGTGCTAGGACAGGGGCGACCTATGGCTACACCTTC.

There are a few counts of this clonotype. This sequence joins TRBV6-2 or TRBV6-3 and TRBJ2-2, with D possibly being TRBD1 or TRBD2 (6 bases each). V was shortened by 6 bases and J by 0 bases, with 11 bases between the two germline ends. The CDR3 runs 15 residues. Per germline, CDR1 MNHEY and CDR2 SVGEGT. As DNA, the CDR3 is TGTGCCAGCAGAGGGGGGACTTCGAACACCGGGGAGCTGTTTTTT. Translated, it gives CASRGGTSNTGELFF.

This clonotype was counted at least ten times. The chain joins TRBV11-2 to TRBJ2-2; no clear D gene. The CDR3 runs to 13 residues. Germline V gene sequence: CDR1 SGHAT, CDR2 FQNNGV. Trimming cost V 0 bases and J 3 bases, with 2 bases left between them. The CDR3 nucleotides are TGTGCCAGCAGCTTAGAAGACACCGGGGAGCTGTTTTTT. It codes for CASSLEDTGELFF.

This clonotype was counted ten times or more. The V and J genes are TRBV6-5 and TRBJ1-4, with TRBD1 matching 8 bases. The CDR3 totals 13 residues. J was trimmed by 10 bases and V by 6 bases; bases with no gene match: 7. Germline V lookup: CDR1 MNHEY, CDR2 SVGAGI. In DNA form, the CDR3 reads TGTGCCAGCAGGCGCAGGGGGCAGGGAAAACTGTTTTTT. It is translated as CASRRRGQGKLFF.

This clonotype was detected ten times or more. This sequence joins TRBV7-8 and TRBJ1-2; TRBD1 matches at 8 bases. The CDR3 length is 15 residues. The germline V gene has CDR1 SGHVS and CDR2 FQNEAQ. The junction had 5 bases not matched to a gene; V was cut back by 1 base and J by 4 bases. The CDR3, as DNA: TGTGCCAGCAGCTTAGAGGGACAGGTTCCCTATGGCTACACCTTC. The encoded protein is CASSLEGQVPYGYTF.

Comment on this clonotype: A much larger clone differs by one base, so this may be a read error. The chain recombines TRBV6-4 with TRBJ1-2; 7 nucleotides agree with TRBD1. This CDR3 region has 14 residues. Looked up from germline, CDR1 is MRHNA and CDR2 is SNTAGT. The CDR3 protein is CASKSAGGTYGHTF. In nucleotides, the CDR3 is TGTGCCAGCAAGTCGGCAGGGGGTACCTATGGCCACACCTTC.

The CDR3 loop is CASSQEVTSGPSANTGELFF. For the CDR3, the DNA is TGTGCCAGCAGCCAAGAGGTGACTAGCGGACCCAGCGCGAACACCGGGGAGCTGTTTTTT. This chain links TRBV3-2 with TRBJ2-2; whether TRBD2, the table's D call, matches the DNA was not checked. TRBV3-2 is labeled a pseudogene. There are 20 residues in the CDR3.

This clonotype was detected ten times or more. The rearrangement uses TRBV3-1 and TRBJ2-7; TRBD1 is a possible D gene (5 bases). V was cut by 0 bases and J by 3 bases, with 18 bases left in between. CDR3 length: 17 residues. CDR1 LGHDT and CDR2 YNNKEL come from the germline V gene (reference sequence). The CDR3 sequence: CASSQEVGQGPYYEQYF. DNA for the CDR3: TGTGCCAGCAGCCAAGAGGTAGGGCAGGGCCCTTACTACGAGCAGTACTTC.

V gene TRBV19 combines with J gene TRBJ2-2, with 7 bases fitting TRBD1. The CDR3 totals 16 residues. J gave up 3 bases and V 4 bases, and 8 bases lay outside the gene matches. CDR1 and CDR2 from the germline V gene are LNHDA and SQIVND (reference sequence). For the CDR3, the DNA is TGTGCCAGTAGTACGGGACAGCAACCAGACACCGGGGAGCTGTTTTTT. Protein: CASSTGQQPDTGELFF.